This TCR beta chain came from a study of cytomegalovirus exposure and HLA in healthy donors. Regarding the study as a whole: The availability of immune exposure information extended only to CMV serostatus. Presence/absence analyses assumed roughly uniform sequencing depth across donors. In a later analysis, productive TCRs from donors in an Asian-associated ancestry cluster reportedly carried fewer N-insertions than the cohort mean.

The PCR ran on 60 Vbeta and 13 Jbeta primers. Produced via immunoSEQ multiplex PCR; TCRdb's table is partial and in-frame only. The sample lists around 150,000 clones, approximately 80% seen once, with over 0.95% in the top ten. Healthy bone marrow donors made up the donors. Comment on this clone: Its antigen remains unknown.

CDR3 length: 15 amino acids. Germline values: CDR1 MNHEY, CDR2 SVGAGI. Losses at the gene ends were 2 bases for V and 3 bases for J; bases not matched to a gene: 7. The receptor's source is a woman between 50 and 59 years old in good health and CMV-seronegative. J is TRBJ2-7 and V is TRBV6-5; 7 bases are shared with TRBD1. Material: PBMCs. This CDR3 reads CASSYIRDRDYEQYF. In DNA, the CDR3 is TGTGCCAGCAGTTACATACGTGACAGGGACTACGAGCAGTACTTC.